Following are 27 T cell receptor beta chains from one sample sequenced in a study of human T cells and chemical hapten exposure. TCRdb used MiXCR to reprocess the RACE reads, holding one entry per CDR3 protein. Of approximately 90,000 distinct CDR3 sequences in the sample, 11% were seen once. Time point reported: patch test 2, 6 weeks after DPC sensitization. Treatment given: therapeutic diphenylcyclopropenone sensitization with weekly scalp DPC. Source: whole blood, taken in connection with sensitization to the hapten diphenylcyclopropenone (DPC). Receptor source: a man between 40 and 49 years old with alopecia areata. Some clones in this sample may be carry-over from other donors' samples.

This clonotype has only a few counts. The rearrangement uses TRBV6-5 and TRBJ1-1, with 7 positions matching TRBD1. J was trimmed by 2 bases and V by 7 bases; bases with no gene match: 10. The CDR3 runs to 15 residues. From germline, CDR1 is MNHEY and CDR2 SVGAGI. CDR3 amino acids: CASNDGTVDNTEAFF. The CDR3 nucleotides are TGTGCCAGCAACGACGGGACAGTCGATAACACTGAAGCTTTCTTT.

This clonotype appeared a few times. The rearrangement uses TRBV7-2 and TRBJ2-3; D is uncertain. Germline CDR1 SGHTA, CDR2 FQGNSA. Trimming took 0 bases from V and 5 from J, leaving 9 bases between them. The CDR3 sequence is 14 residues long. The CDR3 spells CASSLANPGDTQYF. In nucleotides, the CDR3 is TGTGCCAGCAGCTTAGCAAATCCCGGAGATACGCAGTATTTT.

This clonotype was counted between two and nine times. V and J are TRBV30 and TRBJ2-5, with D maybe TRBD2 (5 bases). Trimming removed 4 bases at V and 2 bases at J, with 11 bases between. Per germline, CDR1 GTSNPN and CDR2 SVGIG (reference sequence). CDR3 length equals 13 residues. CDR3 region: CAWNRRSQETQYF. The CDR3 DNA reads TGTGCCTGGAATCGGAGGTCACAAGAGACCCAGTACTTC.

In its sample, this clonotype was seen many times. The chain has TRBV27 and TRBJ1-6; the D gene is possibly TRBD1 (5 bases). The CDR3 spans 15 residues. Germline CDR1 and CDR2: MNHEY and SMNVEV (reference sequence). The V and J ends lost 3 bases and 9 bases respectively, with 15 bases between them. The CDR3 spells CASSLGVDDRSPLHF. The CDR3 DNA reads TGTGCCAGCAGTTTGGGGGTAGACGATCGTTCACCCCTCCACTTT.

The chain carries TRBV20-1 and TRBJ2-3; D is perhaps TRBD2 (6 bases). Germline CDR1 is DFQATT and CDR2 is SNEGSKA (reference sequence). V was pared by 4 bases and J by 4 bases, with 9 bases between. CDR3 length: 12 residues. For the CDR3, the DNA is TGCAGTGCTACGGGAGTGGCAGATACGCAGTATTTT. This sequence encodes CSATGVADTQYF.

The chain has TRBV4-3 and TRBJ2-6; 7 bases are shared with TRBD1. Germline V gives CDR1 LGHNA, CDR2 YSLEER. The ends lost 4 bases at V and 2 bases at J; junction bases unmatched: 5. CDR3 length equals 16 residues. CDR3 DNA: TGCGCCAGCAGCCCCACGACAGGGACTGGGGCCAACGTCCTGACTTTC. Translating gives CASSPTTGTGANVLTF.

The chain recombines TRBV11-1 with TRBJ2-7; D gene uncertain. The germline V gene encodes CDR1 SGHAT and CDR2 FQDESV (reference sequence). CDR3 length equals 11 residues. Trimming took 5 bases from V and 1 from J, leaving 3 bases between them. The CDR3 region is CASSRSYEQYF. The CDR3 nucleotides read TGTGCCAGCAGCCGGTCCTACGAGCAGTACTTC.

CDR3 residues: CASRTGHSTDTQYF. CDR3 DNA sequence: TGTGCCAGCAGAACAGGCCATAGCACAGATACGCAGTATTTT. The chain couples TRBV6-2 or TRBV6-3 to TRBJ2-3; weak D call: TRBD1 (5 bases). Per germline, CDR1 MNHEY and CDR2 SVGEGT. The CDR3 is made up of 14 amino acids. V dropped 6 bases and J dropped 0 bases, with 10 bases sitting between them.

This clonotype showed up just a few times. The chain combines TRBV20-1 with TRBJ2-4, with D possibly being TRBD1 (6 bases). The CDR3 covers 15 residues. Per the germline V gene, CDR1 is DFQATT and CDR2 is SNEGSKA (reference sequence). Trimming pared 1 base from V and 6 bases from J, leaving 16 bases between. The CDR3 DNA is TGCAGTGCTAGAGTTAACCTGGACAGTCGAAACATTCAGTACTTC. This gives the protein CSARVNLDSRNIQYF.

CDR3 DNA: TGCGCCAGCAGCCAAGGACTATCCTACGAGCAGTACTTC. This codes for CASSQGLSYEQYF. This chain joins TRBV5-1 and TRBJ2-7; maybe TRBD2 (6 bases). Trimming pared 4 bases from V and 1 base from J, leaving 9 bases between. The CDR3 sequence is 13 residues long. CDR1 and CDR2 from the germline V gene are SGHRS and YFSETQ.

This clonotype was counted many times. The J gene is TRBJ1-5, the V gene TRBV6-2 or TRBV6-3; D uncertain. The germline V gene encodes CDR1 MNHEY and CDR2 SVGEGT. This CDR3 is 14 amino acids long. Trimming shortened V by 6 bases and J by 6 bases, and 15 bases separated the two germline ends. The CDR3 loop is CASRGEDGLQPQHF. The CDR3 coding sequence is TGTGCCAGCAGAGGAGAGGACGGCCTTCAGCCCCAGCATTTT.

The V call is TRBV4-3, the J call TRBJ1-1; D gene uncertain. The CDR3 contains 17 residues. Germline assignment: CDR1 LGHNA and CDR2 YSLEER. V lost 0 bases, J lost 4 bases, and 18 bases lay in between. This CDR3 is CASSQDALLRRSTEAFF. Here the CDR3 DNA reads TGCGCCAGCAGCCAAGACGCCCTCCTTAGGCGTAGCACTGAAGCTTTCTTT.

This chain links TRBV20-1 with TRBJ2-3; D call uncertain. The CDR3 runs to 12 residues. The V gene lost 5 bases and the J gene lost 2 bases, with 8 bases spanning the gap. The germline V gene has CDR1 DFQATT and CDR2 SNEGSKA (reference sequence). Here the CDR3 DNA reads TGCAGTGCTCCTACACTCACAGATACGCAGTATTTT. Translated, it gives CSAPTLTDTQYF.

This clonotype has only a few counts. This chain links TRBV28 with TRBJ2-3; 7 bases match TRBD2. The V and J ends lost 6 bases and 4 bases, in that order; junction bases with no gene match: 10. The CDR3 contains 15 residues. CDR1 and CDR2 (germline): MDHEN, SYDVKM. The CDR3 nucleotides are TGTGCCAGCAGGTCAAGCGGGGTAGAGGCAGATACGCAGTATTTT. This codes for CASRSSGVEADTQYF.

This clonotype has a handful of counts. The chain combines TRBV12-5 with TRBJ2-1, with D perhaps TRBD1 or TRBD2 (5 bases each). From germline, CDR1 is LGHNT and CDR2 FRNRAP. V was trimmed by 7 bases and J by 5 bases, leaving 24 bases between them. CDR3 length: 17 amino acids. The CDR3 reads CASAKLVVSLGHNEQFF. The CDR3 region has the DNA TGTGCTAGTGCCAAACTCGTGGTCTCCCTGGGACACAATGAGCAGTTCTTC.

The sample holds a few counts of this clonotype. CDR3 sequence (DNA): TGCGCCAGCAGCCCAGACAGCCTGAATTCACCCCTCCACTTT. Its protein is CASSPDSLNSPLHF. The J gene is TRBJ1-6, the V gene TRBV4-1; possible D gene TRBD1, 5 bases. V lost 4 bases, J lost 7 bases, and 11 bases lay in between. The CDR3 is made up of 14 amino acids. Germline V lookup: CDR1 MGHRA, CDR2 YSYEKL.

This clonotype was seen a handful of times. The V gene is TRBV7-3, the J gene TRBJ2-6; tentatively, D is TRBD1 (6 bases). Germline values: CDR1 SGHTA, CDR2 FQGTGA. The length of the CDR3 is 16 residues. The V end lost 5 bases, the J end lost 0 bases, and 11 bases lay between the germline ends. The CDR3 sequence is CASSPHRDSGANVLTF. The CDR3 bases are TGTGCCAGCAGCCCTCACAGGGACTCTGGGGCCAACGTCCTGACTTTC. The full variable domain, completed using reference TRBV7-3 and TRBJ2-6, is GAGVSQTPSNKVTEKGKYVELRCDPISGHTALYWYRQSLGQGPEFLIYFQGTGAADDSGLPNDRFFAVRPEGSVSTLKIQRTERGDSAVYLCASSPHRDSGANVLTFGAGSRLTVL.

The rearrangement links TRBV29-1 to TRBJ2-4; weak D call: TRBD1 (5 bases). V was cut by 1 base and J by 4 bases, with 8 bases left in between. The CDR3 is made up of 13 amino acids. CDR1 is SQVTM, CDR2 ANQGSEA, per germline. The CDR3: CSVEVSGKNIQYF. The CDR3 DNA follows: TGCAGCGTTGAAGTCTCAGGGAAAAACATTCAGTACTTC.

This clonotype has a handful of counts. The rearrangement joins TRBV12-3 or TRBV12-4 to TRBJ2-3, with a tentative D call TRBD2 (6 bases). With 6 bases removed from V and 1 base from J, the gap between germline ends came to 11 bases. The CDR3 extends over 14 amino acids. The CDR3: CASSSWRGTDTQYF. The DNA for the CDR3 is TGTGCCAGCAGCAGTTGGAGGGGCACAGATACGCAGTATTTT.

The chain joins TRBV4-3 to TRBJ2-6; D is ambiguous. Germline loops: CDR1 LGHNA, CDR2 YSLEER. The CDR3 extends over 18 amino acids. V was trimmed by 4 bases and J by 0 bases, leaving 16 bases between them. The CDR3 coding sequence is TGCGCCAGCAGCCGAGAGATCACCCACCTCTCTGGGGCCAACGTCCTGACTTTC. This gives the protein CASSREITHLSGANVLTF.

This clonotype was detected ten times or more. J is TRBJ2-1 and V is TRBV5-4; 10 bases align to TRBD1. CDR1 and CDR2 from the germline V gene are SGHNT and YYREEE (reference sequence). The trim removed 5 bases at V and 9 bases at J, leaving 14 bases unmatched. CDR3 length equals 16 residues. The CDR3 loop reads CASRYNRDRGGGEQFF. In DNA form, the CDR3 reads TGTGCCAGCAGATATAACCGGGACAGGGGAGGGGGTGAGCAGTTCTTC.

This clonotype showed up just a few times. The gene calls are TRBV5-1 and TRBJ1-3; TRBD1 matches at 7 bases. This CDR3 has 16 residues. V lost 0 bases and J lost 0; bases outside the gene matches: 3. Looked up from germline, CDR1 is SGHRS and CDR2 is YFSETQ. The CDR3 region has the DNA TGCGCCAGCAGCTTGGGGACAGGCCCCTCTGGAAACACCATATATTTT. Translation: CASSLGTGPSGNTIYF.

This clonotype was seen more than once but under ten times. This sequence joins TRBV25-1 and TRBJ2-3; 7 positions match TRBD2. After removal of 5 bases from V and 2 bases from J, the junction contained 10 bases not matched to a gene. CDR1 and CDR2 (germline): MGHDK, SYGVNS. The CDR3 consists of 16 residues. CDR3 coding DNA: TGTGCCAGCAGTAGCGCCCTAGCGGATACCACAGATACGCAGTATTTT. Translating it yields CASSSALADTTDTQYF.

The chain joins TRBV6-5 to TRBJ2-7; D is unresolved. The germline V gene encodes CDR1 MNHEY and CDR2 SVGAGI. V lost 0 bases and J lost 3, with 9 bases in between. This CDR3 has 14 residues. The CDR3 reads CASSYSRQVYEQYV. The CDR3 region has the DNA TGTGCCAGCAGTTACTCGAGACAAGTCTACGAGCAGTACGTC.

The table lists this clonotype with a few counts. The gene calls are TRBV14 and TRBJ2-7; TRBD2 matches 7 bases. The CDR3 covers 15 residues. Trimming cost V 1 base and J 3 bases; bases outside gene matches: 6. The germline CDR1 and CDR2 sequences are SGHDN and FVKESK. The CDR3 DNA is TGTGCCAGCAGCCAAGGTCCTAGCGGCTACTACGAGCAGTACTTC. Amino acid sequence: CASSQGPSGYYEQYF.

This clonotype appeared a few times. The chain carries TRBV9 and TRBJ2-5, with D possibly matching TRBD2 (8 bases). V was pared by 5 bases and J by 5 bases, with 19 bases between. The CDR3 length is 15 residues. Germline values: CDR1 SGDLS, CDR2 YYNGEE. CDR3 sequence: CASSSGQSGSETQYF. CDR3 coding DNA: TGTGCCAGCAGTTCGGGACAGAGCGGGAGCGAGACCCAGTACTTC.

CDR3 residues: CSAHVVEADTGELFF. CDR3 DNA: TGCAGCGCCCACGTAGTAGAGGCGGACACCGGGGAGCTGTTTTTT. The rearrangement links TRBV29-1 to TRBJ2-2, with D uncertain. Trimming left V 7 bases short and J 3 bases short, with 18 bases between. Germline CDR1 and CDR2: SQVTM and ANQGSEA. The CDR3 consists of 15 residues.